This T cell receptor beta chain was sequenced during a study of blood T cell repertoires in COVID-19 (dated by TCRdb to 2020 to 2021). Regarding the complete study: Collaborator samples came from the United States, Italy and Spain and covered acute and convalescent phases of COVID-19. The samples were drawn from two sources: the first 160 participants of the ongoing ImmuneRACE study, and over 950 subjects contributed by 6 global collaborators. Where available, HLA class I and class II types were taken from metadata supplied by the sample provider and were not determined by assay-based typing. The material from the prospective study consisted of cDNA or gDNA derived from T cells, B-cell-depleted T cells, or PBMCs. Subjects who had been exposed to COVID-19, were actively infected with it, or had recovered from it provided the deeply sampled blood TCRbeta repertoires that made up the dataset. The sample metadata nearly always contained a de-identified subject ID, COVID-19 status, age in years and sex. The repertoires were made available in a free public database intended to serve as a resource for research on the immune response to SARS-CoV-2.

Notes on this clone: Its antigen has not been determined. There are no base qualities to consult, and no much larger clone falls within one base.

TCRbeta CDR3 regions were amplified from genomic DNA by means of the immunoSEQ Assay, a bias-controlled multiplex PCR. Per the original workflow: The number of nucleated cells in each sample was estimated from the amplification of reference gene primers within the assay. To quantify the absolute abundance of each unique TCRbeta CDR3 rearrangement, sequence reads were collapsed and filtered. Productive Simpson clonality was computed per sample as the square root of Simpson's diversity index over productive rearrangements. The table was pulled from immuneACCESS by TCRdb, which kept in-frame rearrangements only. Such tables lose some clones; where checked, under half of the loss comes from unresolved V genes, and the rest has no known cause. For V, J and clone size, that table is used; D and trimming come from the DNA. A total of about 150,000 clones appear in this sample, around 83% of them only once. The top ten hold 7.5% to 8.5% of the sample.

The CDR3 runs 14 residues from the cysteine to the phenylalanine. The kept DNA is CDR3 alone, 42 bases in frame from the first base. From the germline V gene, CDR1 is MNHNS and CDR2 is SASEGT. The germline ends are 12 bases apart after V is trimmed by 3 bases and J by 4 bases. One collaborating source in Seattle enrolled patients during active infection and followed them longitudinally through the course of disease. Each collaborating institution followed its own protocols to collect whole blood in K2EDTA tubes. Collaborator samples were shipped for TCRbeta analysis as frozen whole blood, isolated PBMCs, or DNA extracted from either sample type. Here is what the overall study found, with its caveats: Clinical and demographic metadata were provided uncurated, with the amount varying by source and participant.

Recombination connected TRBV6-1 to TRBJ1-2, with a tentative D gene TRBD1 over 5 matching bases. This sequence originates from an older woman with COVID-19, enrolled during active disease. Input material: peripheral blood. The CDR3 corresponds to CASSEASGFYGYTF. The DNA reads TGTGCCAGCAGTGAGGCATCAGGGTTCTATGGCTACACCTTC.